This passage covers 3 T cell receptor beta chains from one sample sequenced in a study of metastatic and nonmetastatic thyroid tumors (dated by TCRdb to 2020 to 2022). No treatment had been received by any patient before thyroid surgery. The library was obtained by PCR. Sequencing took place on an Illumina HiSeq 4000. TCRdb trimmed public reads at Q25 via fastp, called clones via MiXCR and kept in-frame beta chains. The sample contains about 24,000 clones, around 21% of them found a single time. The top ten hold about 7.6% of the sample. Specimen: blood. The receptors derive from a female donor with papillary thyroid cancer or a benign thyroid nodule (not recorded which). Some clones in this sample may be carry-over from other donors' samples.

This clone was recorded at least ten times. The chain joins TRBV20-1 to TRBJ1-1, with no clear D. Germline V gives CDR1 DFQATT, CDR2 SNEGSKA (reference sequence). The CDR3 length is 13 residues. Trimming left V 3 bases short and J 1 base short, with 9 bases between. The CDR3 coding sequence is TGCAGTGCTAGGAGGTGGGAGAACACTGAAGCTTTCTTT. Protein: CSARRWENTEAFF.

In regard to this clone: An end of the junction differs from the germline gene, which may be a read error. The genes are TRBV6-1 and TRBJ2-1, with a tentative D call TRBD2 (7 bases). The germline V gene has CDR1 MNHNS and CDR2 SASEGT. The CDR3 sequence is 15 residues long. The CDR3 DNA is TGTGCCAGGAGTGAATCTGCGGGGGCGGGTAATGAGCTGTTCTTC. It codes for CARSESAGAGNELFF.

Many counts were recorded for this clone. CDR3 in DNA: TGTGCCTCCGGGGGGGGGACCGCAGATACGCAGTATTTT. Translation gives CASGGGTADTQYF. The gene calls are TRBV10-3 and TRBJ2-3; 8 positions agree with TRBD2. V shed 11 bases and J 4 bases; nucleotides not matched to a gene: 8. The V gene's germline CDR1 is ENHRY and CDR2 SYGVKD. This CDR3 contains 13 residues.